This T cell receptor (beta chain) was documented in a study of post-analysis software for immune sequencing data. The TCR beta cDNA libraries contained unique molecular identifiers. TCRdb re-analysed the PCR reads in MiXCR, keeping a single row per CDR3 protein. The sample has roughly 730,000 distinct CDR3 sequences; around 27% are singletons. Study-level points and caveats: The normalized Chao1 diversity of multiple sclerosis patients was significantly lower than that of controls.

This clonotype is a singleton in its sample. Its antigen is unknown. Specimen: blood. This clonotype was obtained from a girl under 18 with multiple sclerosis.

The CDR3 DNA follows: TGCAGCGTTCCCCACGGGAGGGGGCAGAAGAGAGCCAAAAACATTCAGTACTTC. This gives the protein CSVPHGRGQKRAKNIQYF. The rearrangement uses TRBV29-1 and TRBJ2-4; maybe TRBD2 (8 bases). The V end was cut by 5 bases, the J end by 0 bases, with 23 bases between. This CDR3 is 18 amino acids long. CDR1 and CDR2 (germline): SQVTM, ANQGSEA.